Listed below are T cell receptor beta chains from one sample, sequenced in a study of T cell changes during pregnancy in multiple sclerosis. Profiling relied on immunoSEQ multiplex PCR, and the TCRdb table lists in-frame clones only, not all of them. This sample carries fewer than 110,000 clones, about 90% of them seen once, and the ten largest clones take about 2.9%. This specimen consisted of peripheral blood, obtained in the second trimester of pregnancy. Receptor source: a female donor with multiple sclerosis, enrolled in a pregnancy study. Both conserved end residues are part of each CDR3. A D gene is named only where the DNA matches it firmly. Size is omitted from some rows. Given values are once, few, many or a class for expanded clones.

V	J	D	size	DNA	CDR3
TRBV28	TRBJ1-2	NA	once	TGTGCCAGCAGTCCCCGACTTTATGGCTACACCTTC	CASSPRLYGYTF
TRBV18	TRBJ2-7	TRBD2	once	TGTGCCAGCTCACCCTCGACCGGGACTAGCGGGAGGCTGTACGAGCAGTACTTC	CASSPSTGTSGRLYEQYF
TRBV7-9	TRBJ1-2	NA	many	TGTGCCAGCAGCTTAGCAGGAGCAGACGGCTACACCTTC	CASSLAGADGYTF
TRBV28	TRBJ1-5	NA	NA	TGTGCCAGCAGTTTGCTGGGCCTTGAATCTCAGCCCCAGCATTTT	CASSLLGLESQPQHF
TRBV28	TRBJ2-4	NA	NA	TGTGCCAGCAGTATCCGGGGGGCCAAAAACATTCAGTACTTC	CASSIRGAKNIQYF
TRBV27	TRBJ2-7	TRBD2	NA	TGTGCCAGCAGCAAATTGGGGAGGGCCGGGGACTCCTACGAGCAGTACTTC	CASSKLGRAGDSYEQYF
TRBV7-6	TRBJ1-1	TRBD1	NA	TGTGCCAGCAGCTTAGGACAGGGGACCGAAGCTTTCTTT	CASSLGQGTEAFF
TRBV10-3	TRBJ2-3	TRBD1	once	TGTGCCATCACCGACAGGGGTTGGACAGATACGCAGTATTTT	CAITDRGWTDTQYF
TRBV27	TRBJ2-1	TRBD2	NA	TGTGCCAGCAGTTTATCGTCTAGCGGGATATCCTACAATGAGCAGTTCTTC	CASSLSSSGISYNEQFF
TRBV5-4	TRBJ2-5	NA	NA	TGTGCCAGCAGCCAAGGCGGAGACAGGAGAGAGACCCAGTACTTC	CASSQGGDRRETQYF
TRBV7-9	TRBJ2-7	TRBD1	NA	TGTGCCAGCAGCCCCGGGACAGGGATCGAGCAGTACTTC	CASSPGTGIEQYF
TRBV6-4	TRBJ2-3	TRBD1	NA	TGTGCCAGCAGTGACCAGGGGGGCACAGATACGCAGTATTTT	CASSDQGGTDTQYF
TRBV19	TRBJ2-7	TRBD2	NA	TGTGCCACTACTAGCGGGAGGGCCCTCGAGCAGTACTTC	CATTSGRALEQYF
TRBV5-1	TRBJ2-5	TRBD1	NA	TGCGCCAGCAGCCGGGGACAGCGGGAGACCCAGTACTTC	CASSRGQRETQYF
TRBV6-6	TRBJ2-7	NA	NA	TGTGCCAGCAGCGGCCCAACAGCCTCCTACGAGCAGTACTTC	CASSGPTASYEQYF
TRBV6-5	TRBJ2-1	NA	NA	TGTGCCAGCAGTTTAGGGAGCTCCTACAATGAGCAGTTCTTC	CASSLGSSYNEQFF
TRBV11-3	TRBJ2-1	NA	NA	TGTGCCAGCAGCGCAGGGGATACCTACACTGAGCAGTTCTTC	CASSAGDTYTEQFF
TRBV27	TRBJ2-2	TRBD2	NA	TGTGCCAGCAGTTTGTCGACTAGCGGCCACAAGGGGTCCGGGGAGCTGTTTTTT	CASSLSTSGHKGSGELFF
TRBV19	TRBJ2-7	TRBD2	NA	TGTGCCAGTACCCCGCGGGGGGGAGCCGTGTACGAGCAGTACTTC	CASTPRGGAVYEQYF
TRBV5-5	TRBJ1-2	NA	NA	TGTGCCAGCAGCTTGGTAGGCGGTGAGCCTAACTATGGCTACACCTTC	CASSLVGGEPNYGYTF
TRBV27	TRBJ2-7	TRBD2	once	TGTGCCAGCAGTCCTAGCGGGAGAGGGTACGAGCAGTACTTC	CASSPSGRGYEQYF
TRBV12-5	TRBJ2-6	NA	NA	TGTGCTAGTGGTTTGTCTGCAGGCCCGGGGGGGGCCAACGTCCTGACTTTC	CASGLSAGPGGANVLTF
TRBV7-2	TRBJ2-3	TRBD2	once	TGTGCCAGCAGCTTAGGCCCCTCAGCGGGAGCAGATACGCAGTATTTT	CASSLGPSAGADTQYF
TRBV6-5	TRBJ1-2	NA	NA	TGTGCCAGCAGTTTTTACGGACAGACGGATGGCTACACCTTC	CASSFYGQTDGYTF